Sequencing of this T cell receptor (beta chain) was carried out in a study of HIV-infected patients and healthy controls. Around 530 ng RNA was reverse transcribed with alpha and beta constant-region primers. Separate chain-specific third strand synthesis with multiplexing indices produced the alpha and beta libraries. Two random hexamers, added before amplification and joined, formed each molecule's 12-nucleotide barcode. TCRdb reprocessed the 5' RACE reads via MiXCR and lists one record per CDR3 protein. The sample carries more than 4,500 distinct CDR3 sequences, roughly 10% recorded once. The repertoire came from unfractionated whole blood and reflected all unsorted peripheral T cells. This clonotype is judged medium-sized. Trimming took 4 bases from V and 3 from J, leaving 16 bases between them. Germline CDR1 is SGHKS and CDR2 is YYEKEE (reference sequence). The CDR3 contains 15 residues.

The chain recombines TRBV5-5 with TRBJ1-2; no firm D call. The sample in question was blood, obtained before antiretroviral therapy. The origin of this receptor is an adult with HIV infection. The CDR3 region is CASSPDTTGYYGYTF. CDR3 sequence (DNA): TGTGCCAGCAGCCCCGACACTACCGGTTACTATGGCTACACCTTC.